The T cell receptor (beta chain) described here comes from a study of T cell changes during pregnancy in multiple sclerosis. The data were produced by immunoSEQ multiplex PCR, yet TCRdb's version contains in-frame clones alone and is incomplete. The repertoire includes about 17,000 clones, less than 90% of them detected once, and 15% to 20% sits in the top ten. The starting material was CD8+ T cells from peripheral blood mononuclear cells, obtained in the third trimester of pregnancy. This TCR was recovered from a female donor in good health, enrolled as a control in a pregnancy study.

CDR3 protein: CAWSVSRYNEQFF. CDR3 coding DNA: TGTGCCTGGAGTGTTTCGAGGTACAATGAGCAGTTCTTC. This chain uses TRBV30 with TRBJ2-1; D not certain. CDR1 and CDR2 from the germline V gene are GTSNPN and SVGIG (reference sequence). V lost 0 bases and J 4 bases, leaving 7 bases between the germline ends. This CDR3 contains 13 residues.